This TCR beta chain was observed in a study of T cells in Graves' hyperthyroidism and ophthalmopathy. Study-wide results and caveats: Ophthalmopathy prediction by the model preceded onset by a median approximately six months. Most thyroid clonotypes expanded above 0.001 were also detected in blood. A 13 V-J signature model discriminated ophthalmopathy versus stable hyperthyroidism.

Germline CDR1 is ENHRY and CDR2 is SYGVKD. This CDR3 spans 14 amino acids. The V gene end was trimmed by 7 bases and the J gene end by 3 bases; junction bases not matched to a gene: 3. Exclusion of a patient resulted from uncontrolled infection, other autoimmune disease, pregnancy or lactation. This clonotype came up many times. Its matching antigen is unknown. Template material for amplifying TCR beta CDR3 regions consisted of RNA transcripts. The HTBI primer set served for first-round RT-PCR of the TCR CDR3. TCRdb redid the calling of the multiplex PCR reads with MiXCR, one entry per CDR3 protein. This sample has approximately 710,000 distinct CDR3 sequences, with approximately 15% found just once.

The chain uses TRBV10-3 and TRBJ2-1; 10 nucleotides align to TRBD2. This receptor was identified in a man aged 45-65 years with Graves' hyperthyroidism. Material for sequencing was blood. The CDR3 here is CAITSGSIYNEQFF. CDR3 DNA sequence: TGTGCCATCACTAGCGGGAGCATCTACAATGAGCAGTTCTTC.